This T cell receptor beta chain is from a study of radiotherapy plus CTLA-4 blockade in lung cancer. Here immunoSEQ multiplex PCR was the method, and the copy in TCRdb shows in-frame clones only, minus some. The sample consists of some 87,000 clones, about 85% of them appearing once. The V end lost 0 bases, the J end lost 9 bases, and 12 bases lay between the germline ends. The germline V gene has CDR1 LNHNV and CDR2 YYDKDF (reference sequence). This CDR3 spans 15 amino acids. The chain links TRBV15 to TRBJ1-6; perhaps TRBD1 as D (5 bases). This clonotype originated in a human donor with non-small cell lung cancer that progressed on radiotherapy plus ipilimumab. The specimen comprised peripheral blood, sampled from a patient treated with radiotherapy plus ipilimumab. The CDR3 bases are TGTGCCACCAGCAGAGATCTAAGGGACGGTTCACCCCTCCACTTT. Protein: CATSRDLRDGSPLHF.